One sample yielded the 14 T cell receptor beta chains listed below, sequenced in a study of blood T cells in healthy people across ages. The use of a sample-barcoded 5' primer and a J-beta primer mix characterized a second PCR of roughly 6 to 11 cycles. One entry per CDR3 protein results from TCRdb running MiXCR on the 5' RACE reads. The table includes 890,000 or so distinct CDR3 sequences, around 62% detected once. Sequenced input: blood. The receptors shown here come from a man in his thirties or forties in good health.

The CDR3, as DNA: TGTGCCAGCAGCAATCGACTAGCGGGGGACTCCTACGAGCAGTACTTC. It codes for CASSNRLAGDSYEQYF. This chain joins TRBV21-1 and TRBJ2-7; the table's D call, TRBD2, has no DNA check behind it. TRBV21-1 is noted as a pseudogene. The CDR3 totals 16 residues.

V gene TRBV27 combines with J gene TRBJ2-1; possible D gene TRBD1, 6 bases. CDR3 length: 15 amino acids. V was shortened by 2 bases and J by 6 bases, with 14 bases between the two germline ends. Germline CDR1 MNHEY, CDR2 SMNVEV (reference sequence). In DNA form, the CDR3 reads TGTGCCAGCAGTTTAGTCGGGACATCCGTCAATGAGCAGTTCTTC. Its protein product is CASSLVGTSVNEQFF.

The chain recombines TRBV7-8 with TRBJ1-1, with D unresolved. Germline V gene data show CDR1 as SGHVS and CDR2 as FQNEAQ. This CDR3 comprises 12 residues. Deletions cut 2 bases from V and 3 bases from J, with 4 bases between. The CDR3 bases are TGTGCCAGCAGCTTATACGACACTGAAGCTTTCTTT. It codes for CASSLYDTEAFF.

The rearrangement links TRBV6-6 to TRBJ1-4; 7 bases are a match to TRBD1. CDR1 and CDR2 (germline): MNHNY, SVGAGI (reference sequence). The CDR3 has 14 amino acids. V lost 8 bases, J lost 4 bases, and 7 bases stayed unmatched. Here the CDR3 DNA reads TGTGCCAGCGGGATCGGACAGGTTAATGAAAAACTGTTTTTT. It translates to CASGIGQVNEKLFF.

The rearrangement uses TRBV20-1 and TRBJ1-5; 9 nucleotides match TRBD1. V lost 4 bases to trimming and J lost 5 bases; unmatched junction nucleotides: 18. This CDR3 comprises 18 residues. Germline V gene lookup returns CDR1 DFQATT and CDR2 SNEGSKA (reference sequence). The CDR3 nucleotides are TGCAGTGCTACCCCTCACCCTACCGGGACAGGGTATGATCAGCCCCAGCATTTT. It translates to CSATPHPTGTGYDQPQHF.

The chain joins TRBV15 to TRBJ1-2, with D perhaps TRBD1 (5 bases). Looked up from germline, CDR1 is LNHNV and CDR2 is YYDKDF (reference sequence). The V end lost 8 bases, the J end lost 8 bases, and 12 bases lay between the germline ends. The CDR3 is made up of 11 amino acids. CDR3 DNA: TGTGCCACCTCGCCAGGGTGGGGCTACACCTTC. It yields the protein CATSPGWGYTF.

This clonotype was seen once. V is TRBV12-3 or TRBV12-4 and J is TRBJ1-5; D unresolved. There are 15 residues in the CDR3. V was pared by 3 bases and J by 2 bases, with 11 bases between. CDR3 bases: TGTGCCAGCAGTTTCTCGGGCCGACGCAATCAGCCCCAGCATTTT. It encodes CASSFSGRRNQPQHF.

This clonotype was picked up a small number of times. The chain is built from TRBV4-3 and TRBJ2-1, with D tentatively TRBD1 or TRBD2 (6 bases each). This CDR3 has 15 residues. Trimming took off 5 bases at V and 4 bases at J, with 15 bases between the two ends. From germline, CDR1 is LGHNA and CDR2 YSLEER. The CDR3 region is CASSLEGDEYNEQFF. The CDR3, as DNA: TGCGCCAGCAGCTTGGAGGGGGACGAGTACAATGAGCAGTTCTTC.

This chain uses TRBV30 with TRBJ1-5; D might be TRBD1 (6 bases). V lost 3 bases and J 2 bases, leaving 8 bases between the germline ends. The CDR3 runs 13 residues. Germline CDR1 is GTSNPN and CDR2 is SVGIG (reference sequence). CDR3 bases: TGTGCCTGGAGACAGGGAGGCAATCAGCCCCAGCATTTT. The encoded protein is CAWRQGGNQPQHF.

The chain is built from TRBV20-1 and TRBJ2-1; 8 nucleotides align to TRBD2. Per germline, CDR1 DFQATT and CDR2 SNEGSKA (reference sequence). The CDR3 loop spans 17 amino acids. V lost 0 bases, J lost 2 bases, and 9 bases stayed unmatched. The CDR3 sequence: CSARDPAGGSPYNEQFF. In DNA, the CDR3 is TGCAGTGCTAGAGATCCGGCGGGGGGCTCCCCCTACAATGAGCAGTTCTTC.

Concerning this clonotype: This may be a read error, as it is one base from a much larger clone. The chain has TRBV3-1 and TRBJ2-7; D gene ambiguous. CDR1 LGHDT and CDR2 YNNKEL come from the germline V gene (reference sequence). The length of the CDR3 is 16 residues. V lost 3 bases to trimming and J lost 4 bases, with 19 bases between them. CDR3 in DNA: TGTGCCAGCAGCCATTCCGGAGAGCGCAGGCCTTACGAGCAGTACTTC. It translates to CASSHSGERRPYEQYF.

The chain joins TRBV12-3 or TRBV12-4 to TRBJ2-1; no reliable D call. The DNA end favors TRBJ2-7, so the J call may be wrong. The CDR3 sequence is 14 residues long. This CDR3 is CASSFGSSTYEQYF. The DNA of the CDR3 is TGTGCCAGCAGTTTCGGCAGTTCTACCTACGAGCAGTACTTC.

The V call is TRBV4-2, the J call TRBJ2-3; D gene uncertain. The germline V gene has CDR1 LGHNA and CDR2 YNFKEQ. The CDR3 totals 14 residues. V lost 0 bases to trimming and J lost 6 bases, with 10 bases between them. The CDR3 DNA follows: TGTGCCAGCAGCCAAGAAAGGCCTATGGATACGCAGTATTTT. Protein: CASSQERPMDTQYF.

This clonotype was recorded only once. This chain joins TRBV7-9 and TRBJ1-1; D uncertain. The CDR3 is 12 residues long. Trimming removed 1 base at V and 7 bases at J, with 7 bases between. The germline gives CDR1 SEHNR, CDR2 FQNEAQ (reference sequence). The CDR3 loop is CASSLEQLEAFF. The CDR3 coding sequence is TGTGCCAGCAGCTTAGAACAGCTTGAAGCTTTCTTT.